This section outlines one TCR beta chain sequence together with its context. The target antigen is unknown. The sample comes from a study of T cell clones after liver transplantation. On the study more broadly: TCRbeta sequencing after a pre-transplant mixed lymphocyte reaction identified graft-donor-reactive clones, later tracked in post-transplant blood.

Study observations and caveats: The donor-reactive repertoire was only partly measurable in a couple of subjects, lacking donor cells.

Germline V lookup: CDR1 LNHDA, CDR2 SQIVND (reference sequence). With 5 bases removed from V and 6 bases from J, the gap between germline ends came to 16 bases. The CDR3 sequence is 14 residues long. The protocol was immunoSEQ multiplex PCR, while the TCRdb copy is restricted to in-frame clones and leaves out a portion. The sample consists of roughly 80,000 clones, approximately 82% of them appearing once. The sample in question was CD4+ T cells from blood, obtained at the 22-month timepoint. J is TRBJ1-1 and V is TRBV19; possibly TRBD1 for D (5 bases). The TCR comes from a human patient who received a liver transplant. The T cells may come from the graft donor. The CDR3 DNA follows: TGTGCCAGTAGTTCTGCTACTTGGGGGTCTGAAGCTTTCTTT. It codes for CASSSATWGSEAFF.